The 19 T cell receptor beta chains reported below all come from one sample, sequenced in a study of blood T cell repertoires in COVID-19. Using immunoSEQ multiplex PCR, the repertoire was profiled, and TCRdb retains in-frame clones only, with some absent. This table holds more than 150,000 clones, roughly 87% found once. The sequenced sample consisted of PBMCs or T cells enriched from blood (not recorded which). Receptors originate from a woman in her forties or fifties who had recovered from COVID-19.

The V and J genes are TRBV6-5 and TRBJ1-2; 8 bases are a match to TRBD1. The V gene's germline CDR1 is MNHEY and CDR2 SVGAGI. After removal of 7 bases from V and 7 bases from J, the junction contained 14 bases not matched to a gene. This CDR3 region has 15 residues. The CDR3 DNA reads as TGTGCCAGCATCCCCTTACGGACAGGGAGGATTGGCTACACCTTC. Translating gives CASIPLRTGRIGYTF.

This chain links TRBV2 with TRBJ2-7; D unresolved. V lost 7 bases and J lost 0, with 7 bases in between. The V gene's germline CDR1 is SNHLY and CDR2 FYNNEI. The CDR3 consists of 12 residues. Here the CDR3 reads CASTPGSYEQYF. CDR3 nucleotides: TGTGCCAGCACTCCAGGCTCCTACGAGCAGTACTTC.

The J gene is TRBJ1-1, the V gene TRBV7-2; weak D call: TRBD1 (5 bases). The CDR3 covers 16 residues. Germline CDR1 SGHTA, CDR2 FQGNSA. The V and J ends lost 6 bases and 0 bases respectively, with 17 bases between them. The CDR3 DNA follows: TGTGCCAGCAGTCCCAGACAGCTCAACCTGAACACTGAAGCTTTCTTT. Translated: CASSPRQLNLNTEAFF.

The chain links TRBV5-1 to TRBJ1-2; 9 bases are a match to TRBD1. V gave up 3 bases and J gave up 6 bases; unmatched junction bases: 9. The length of the CDR3 is 15 residues. CDR1 and CDR2 from the germline V gene are SGHRS and YFSETQ. The CDR3 nucleotides are TGCGCCAGCAGCTGGGGGGACAGGGAAACTAATGGCTACACCTTC. Protein product: CASSWGDRETNGYTF.

V and J are TRBV2 and TRBJ2-2, with D possibly matching TRBD1 (6 bases). V was cut by 6 bases and J by 4 bases, with 9 bases left in between. This CDR3 has 13 amino acids. Germline V gene data show CDR1 as SNHLY and CDR2 as FYNNEI. CDR3 nucleotide sequence: TGTGCCAGCAGGCCGGACAGCACCGGGGAGCTGTTTTTT. It yields the protein CASRPDSTGELFF.

The chain employs TRBV6-5 and TRBJ2-2, with 10 bases aligning to TRBD2. This CDR3 has 15 residues. The ends lost 5 bases at V and 5 bases at J; junction bases unmatched: 5. Germline CDR1 MNHEY, CDR2 SVGAGI. The CDR3 region has the DNA TGTGCCAGCAGTCTAGCGGGAGTAGGGACCGGGGAGCTGTTTTTT. As protein: CASSLAGVGTGELFF.

The J gene is TRBJ2-7, the V gene TRBV13, with 11 bases identical to TRBD2. With 5 bases clipped from V and 4 bases from J, the junction kept 10 bases outside the gene matches. Germline-derived CDR1 and CDR2 are PRHDT and FYEKMQ (reference sequence). There are 16 residues in the CDR3. As DNA, the CDR3 is TGTGCCAGCAGCCCCACAGGGACTAGCGGAACATACGAGCAGTACTTC. It codes for CASSPTGTSGTYEQYF.

This clone has more than one count but fewer than ten. This chain links TRBV5-6 with TRBJ1-4; 9 bases are a match to TRBD1. The CDR3 totals 15 residues. Germline V gene sequence: CDR1 SGHDT, CDR2 YYEEEE. With 5 bases clipped from V and 0 bases from J, the junction kept 2 bases outside the gene matches. The CDR3 DNA reads TGTGCCAGCAGACGGACAGGGGCAACTAATGAAAAACTGTTTTTT. Amino acid sequence: CASRRTGATNEKLFF.

The J gene is TRBJ1-6, the V gene TRBV4-3; D is possibly TRBD1 (6 bases). There are 16 residues in the CDR3. V gave up 1 base and J gave up 5 bases, with 12 bases separating them. Germline assignment: CDR1 LGHNA and CDR2 YSLEER. The CDR3 spells CASSQGPGADNSPLHF. In DNA form, the CDR3 reads TGCGCCAGCAGCCAAGGACCAGGGGCCGATAATTCACCCCTCCACTTT.

The chain recombines TRBV5-6 with TRBJ2-1; 7 nucleotides agree with TRBD2. The V gene's germline CDR1 is SGHDT and CDR2 YYEEEE. The CDR3 length is 16 residues. Trimming at V came to 5 bases and at J to 2 bases, leaving 10 bases not matched to a gene. CDR3 sequence (DNA): TGTGCCAGCAGACGGGACTACGGTAAGGCCTACAATGAGCAGTTCTTC. This sequence encodes CASRRDYGKAYNEQFF.

The J gene is TRBJ2-5, the V gene TRBV2; 7 nucleotides match TRBD2. Trimming cost V 5 bases and J 5 bases; bases outside gene matches: 11. Germline CDR1 and CDR2: SNHLY and FYNNEI. The CDR3 has 15 residues. As DNA, the CDR3 is TGTGCCAGCAGTAAAGAGAGCGGGATAACTGAGACCCAGTACTTC. This sequence encodes CASSKESGITETQYF. The full variable domain, its missing parts supplied by reference TRBV2 and TRBJ2-5, is EPEVTQTPSHQVTQMGQEVILRCVPISNHLYFYWYRQILGQKVEFLVSFYNNEISEKSEIFDDQFSVERPDGSNFTLKIRSTKLEDSAMYFCASSKESGITETQYFGPGTRLLVL.

The chain joins TRBV28 to TRBJ2-1, with 9 bases fitting TRBD2. The V gene's germline CDR1 is MDHEN and CDR2 SYDVKM. This CDR3 contains 14 residues. V lost 4 bases to trimming and J lost 7 bases; unmatched junction nucleotides: 5. This CDR3 reads CASSSGGRENEQFF. For the CDR3, the DNA is TGTGCCAGCAGTTCCGGCGGGAGGGAAAATGAGCAGTTCTTC.

V usage is TRBV11-3 and J usage is TRBJ2-3; 9 nucleotides agree with TRBD1. Germline V CDR1 and CDR2: SGHNT, YENEEA. CDR3 length: 16 amino acids. Trimming removed 5 bases from V and 4 bases from J; junction bases left unmatched: 10. The CDR3 bases are TGTGCCAGCAGCCCGGGACAGGGCGTGATTGCAGATACGCAGTATTTT. Amino acids: CASSPGQGVIADTQYF.

This clone was recorded once. The rearrangement links TRBV19 to TRBJ2-3; possibly TRBD2 for D (7 bases). V was pared by 7 bases and J by 6 bases, with 11 bases between. Germline V CDR1 and CDR2: LNHDA, SQIVND (reference sequence). The CDR3 sequence is 12 residues long. Here the CDR3 DNA reads TGTGCCAGTACACAGGGAGGGGATACGCAGTATTTT. This codes for CASTQGGDTQYF.

In its sample, this clone was seen once. This rearrangement joins TRBV27 to TRBJ2-3, with 7 bases lining up with TRBD2. Trimming at V came to 7 bases and at J to 6 bases, leaving 10 bases not matched to a gene. CDR3 length: 14 residues. CDR1 is MNHEY and CDR2 is SMNVEV in the germline V gene (reference sequence). The CDR3 is CASTIGRGSDTQYF. The CDR3 coding sequence is TGTGCCAGCACCATAGGCCGCGGGAGCGATACGCAGTATTTT.

This clone appeared a single time. CDR3 protein: CSVEGDKASETQYF. In DNA form, the CDR3 reads TGCAGCGTTGAAGGTGACAAGGCGTCGGAGACCCAGTACTTC. The chain recombines TRBV29-1 with TRBJ2-5, with no clear D. With 1 base removed from V and 5 bases from J, the gap between germline ends came to 14 bases. Germline V gene sequence: CDR1 SQVTM, CDR2 ANQGSEA. The length of the CDR3 is 14 residues.

V is TRBV28 and J is TRBJ2-3, with 7 positions matching TRBD1. The CDR3 totals 15 residues. The J segment lost 0 bases and the V segment lost 4 bases, leaving 4 bases of the junction unmatched. Germline-derived CDR1 and CDR2 are MDHEN and SYDVKM. The CDR3: CASSSRGLSTDTQYF. The CDR3 DNA reads TGTGCCAGCAGTTCGAGGGGGCTAAGCACAGATACGCAGTATTTT.

The genes are TRBV19 and TRBJ2-7; tentative D call: TRBD1 (6 bases). Germline CDR1 and CDR2: LNHDA and SQIVND (reference sequence). CDR3 size: 19 residues. V was clipped by 3 bases and J by 5 bases, with 29 bases between them. This CDR3 is CASSIRHPRQALLAHEQYF. The CDR3 DNA reads TGTGCCAGTAGTATTCGACATCCTCGACAGGCCCTCTTAGCCCACGAGCAGTACTTC.

The V call is TRBV11-3, the J call TRBJ1-4, with D tentatively TRBD1 (6 bases). Trimming cost V 1 base and J 9 bases, with 12 bases left between them. The CDR3 contains 14 residues. Germline assignment: CDR1 SGHNT and CDR2 YENEEA. CDR3 sequence reads: CASSLVRGTKKLFF. As DNA, the CDR3 is TGTGCCAGCAGCTTAGTCAGGGGAACTAAAAAACTGTTTTTT. The whole variable domain, filled in from reference TRBV11-3 and TRBJ1-4, reads EAGVVQSPRYKIIEKKQPVAFWCNPISGHNTLYWYLQNLGQGPELLIRYENEEAVDDSQLPKDRFSAERLKGVDSTLKIQPAELGDSAVYLCASSLVRGTKKLFFGSGTQLSVL.